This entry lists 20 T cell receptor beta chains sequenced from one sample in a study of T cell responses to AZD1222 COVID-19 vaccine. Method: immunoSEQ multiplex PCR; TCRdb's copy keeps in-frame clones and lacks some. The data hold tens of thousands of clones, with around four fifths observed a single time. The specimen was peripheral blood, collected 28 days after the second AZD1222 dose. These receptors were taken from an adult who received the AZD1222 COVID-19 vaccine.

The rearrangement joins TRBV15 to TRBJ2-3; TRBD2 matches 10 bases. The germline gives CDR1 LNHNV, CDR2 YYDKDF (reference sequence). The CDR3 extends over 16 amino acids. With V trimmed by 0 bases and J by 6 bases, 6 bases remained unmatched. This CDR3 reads CATSRDLAGEGDTQYF. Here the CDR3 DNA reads TGTGCCACCAGCAGAGATCTAGCGGGGGAGGGGGATACGCAGTATTTT. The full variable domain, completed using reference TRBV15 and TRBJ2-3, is DAMVIQNPRYQVTQFGKPVTLSCSQTLNHNVMYWYQQKSSQAPKLLFHYYDKDFNNEADTPDNFQSRRPNTSFCFLDIRSPGLGDTAMYLCATSRDLAGEGDTQYFGPGTRLTVL.

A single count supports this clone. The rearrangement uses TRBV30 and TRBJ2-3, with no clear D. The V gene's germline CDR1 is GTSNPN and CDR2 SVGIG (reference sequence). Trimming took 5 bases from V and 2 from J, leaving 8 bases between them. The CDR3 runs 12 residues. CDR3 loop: CAWGLVTDTQYF. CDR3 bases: TGTGCCTGGGGGTTGGTCACAGATACGCAGTATTTT.

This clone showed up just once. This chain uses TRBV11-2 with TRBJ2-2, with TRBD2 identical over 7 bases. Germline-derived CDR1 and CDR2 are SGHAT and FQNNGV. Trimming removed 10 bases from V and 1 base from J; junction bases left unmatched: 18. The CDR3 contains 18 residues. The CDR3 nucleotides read TGTGCCACTTCCAGCATCGGGGTACTAGCGATGAACACCGGGGAGCTGTTTTTT. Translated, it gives CATSSIGVLAMNTGELFF.

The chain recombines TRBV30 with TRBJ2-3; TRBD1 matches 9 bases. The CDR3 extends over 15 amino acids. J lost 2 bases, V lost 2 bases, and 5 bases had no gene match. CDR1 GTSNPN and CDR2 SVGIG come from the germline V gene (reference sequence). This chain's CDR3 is CAWSTGTGPTDTQYF. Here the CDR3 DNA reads TGTGCCTGGAGTACCGGGACAGGGCCCACAGATACGCAGTATTTT.

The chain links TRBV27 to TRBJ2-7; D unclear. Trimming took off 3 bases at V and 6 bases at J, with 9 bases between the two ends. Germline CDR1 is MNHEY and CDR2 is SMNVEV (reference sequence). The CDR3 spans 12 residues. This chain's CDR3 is CASSFERGEQYF. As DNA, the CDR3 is TGTGCCAGCAGTTTCGAGAGAGGCGAGCAGTACTTC.

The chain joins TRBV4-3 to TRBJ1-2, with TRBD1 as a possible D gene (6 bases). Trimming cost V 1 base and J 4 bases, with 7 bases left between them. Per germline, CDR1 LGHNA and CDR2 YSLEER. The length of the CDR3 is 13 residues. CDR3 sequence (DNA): TGCGCCAGCAGCCAAGCGGGGGCCTATGGCTACACCTTC. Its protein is CASSQAGAYGYTF.

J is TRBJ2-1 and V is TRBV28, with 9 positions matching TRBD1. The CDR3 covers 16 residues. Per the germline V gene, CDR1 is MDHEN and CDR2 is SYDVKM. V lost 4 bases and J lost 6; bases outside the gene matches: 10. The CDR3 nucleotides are TGTGCCAGCAGTTGGGGGGACAGGGTCAGATTCAATGAGCAGTTCTTC. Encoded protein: CASSWGDRVRFNEQFF. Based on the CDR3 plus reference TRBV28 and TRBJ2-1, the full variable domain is DVKVTQSSRYLVKRTGEKVFLECVQDMDHENMFWYRQDPGLGLRLIYFSYDVKMKEKGDIPEGYSVSREKKERFSLILESASTNQTSMYLCASSWGDRVRFNEQFFGPGTRLTVL.

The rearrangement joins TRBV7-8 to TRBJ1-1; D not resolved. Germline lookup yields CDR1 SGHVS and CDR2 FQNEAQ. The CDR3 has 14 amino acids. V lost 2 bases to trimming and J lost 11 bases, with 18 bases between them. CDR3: CASSLLTVPPYAFF. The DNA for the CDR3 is TGTGCCAGCAGCTTATTAACCGTTCCCCCGTATGCTTTCTTT.

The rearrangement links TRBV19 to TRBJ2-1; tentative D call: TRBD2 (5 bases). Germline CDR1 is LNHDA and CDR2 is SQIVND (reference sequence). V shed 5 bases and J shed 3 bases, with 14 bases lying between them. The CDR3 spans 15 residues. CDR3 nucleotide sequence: TGTGCCAGTAGTGGGAGCGGAGCAATCTACAATGAGCAGTTCTTC. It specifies CASSGSGAIYNEQFF.

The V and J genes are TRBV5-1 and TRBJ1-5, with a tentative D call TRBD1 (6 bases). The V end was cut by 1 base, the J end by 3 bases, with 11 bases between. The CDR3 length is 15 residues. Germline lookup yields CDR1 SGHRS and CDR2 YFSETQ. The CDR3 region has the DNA TGCGCCAGCAGCTTGTCAGGGGACTTCAATCAGCCCCAGCATTTT. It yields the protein CASSLSGDFNQPQHF.

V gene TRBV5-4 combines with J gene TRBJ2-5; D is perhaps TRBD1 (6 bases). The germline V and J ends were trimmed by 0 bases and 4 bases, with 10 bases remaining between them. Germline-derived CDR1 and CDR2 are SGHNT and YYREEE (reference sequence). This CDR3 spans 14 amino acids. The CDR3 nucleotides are TGTGCCAGCAGCTTGGATCCAGGGGCAGAGACCCAGTACTTC. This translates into CASSLDPGAETQYF.

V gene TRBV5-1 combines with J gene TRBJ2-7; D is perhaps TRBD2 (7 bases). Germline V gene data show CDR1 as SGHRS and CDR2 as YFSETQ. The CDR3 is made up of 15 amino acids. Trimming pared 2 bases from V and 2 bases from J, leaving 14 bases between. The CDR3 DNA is TGCGCCAGCAGCTTCTATCCGGGGGGCCCCTACGAGCAGTACTTC. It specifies CASSFYPGGPYEQYF.

This chain's CDR3 is CASSQISGTVQFF. CDR3 nucleotides: TGTGCCAGCAGCCAAATATCCGGGACAGTGCAGTTCTTC. V is TRBV14 and J is TRBJ2-1, with TRBD1 matching over 7 bases. This CDR3 spans 13 amino acids. CDR1 and CDR2 (germline): SGHDN, FVKESK. J was trimmed by 12 bases and V by 2 bases; bases with no gene match: 7.

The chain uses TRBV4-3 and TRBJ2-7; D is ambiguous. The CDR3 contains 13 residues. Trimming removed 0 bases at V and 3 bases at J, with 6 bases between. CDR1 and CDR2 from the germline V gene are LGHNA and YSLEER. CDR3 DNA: TGCGCCAGCAGCCAAGACACAGTCTACGAGCAGTACTTC. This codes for CASSQDTVYEQYF.

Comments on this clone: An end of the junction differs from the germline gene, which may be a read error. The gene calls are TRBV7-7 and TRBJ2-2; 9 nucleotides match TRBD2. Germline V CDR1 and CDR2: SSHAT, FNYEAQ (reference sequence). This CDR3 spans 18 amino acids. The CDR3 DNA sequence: TGTGCTAGCAGCCCAACCCCGACTAGCGGCAAGAACACCGGGGAGCTGTTTTTT. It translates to CASSPTPTSGKNTGELFF.

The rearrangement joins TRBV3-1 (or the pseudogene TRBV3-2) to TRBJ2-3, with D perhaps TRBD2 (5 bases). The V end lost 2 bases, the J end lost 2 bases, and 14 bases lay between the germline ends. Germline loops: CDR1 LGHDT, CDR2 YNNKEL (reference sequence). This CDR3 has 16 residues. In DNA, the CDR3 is TGTGCCAGCAGCCAATGGCAGCGGTCCTCCACAGATACGCAGTATTTT. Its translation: CASSQWQRSSTDTQYF.

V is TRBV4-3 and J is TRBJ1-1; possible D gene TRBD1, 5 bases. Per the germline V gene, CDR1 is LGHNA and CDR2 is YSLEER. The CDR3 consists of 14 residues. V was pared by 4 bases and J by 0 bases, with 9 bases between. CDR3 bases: TGCGCCAGCAGCCTAGGACAAATGAACACTGAAGCTTTCTTT. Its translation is CASSLGQMNTEAFF.

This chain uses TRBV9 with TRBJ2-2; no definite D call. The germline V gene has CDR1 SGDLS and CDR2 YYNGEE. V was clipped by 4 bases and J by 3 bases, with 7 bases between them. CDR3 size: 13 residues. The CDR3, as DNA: TGTGCCAGCAGCCCGATGCACACCGGGGAGCTGTTTTTT. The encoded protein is CASSPMHTGELFF.

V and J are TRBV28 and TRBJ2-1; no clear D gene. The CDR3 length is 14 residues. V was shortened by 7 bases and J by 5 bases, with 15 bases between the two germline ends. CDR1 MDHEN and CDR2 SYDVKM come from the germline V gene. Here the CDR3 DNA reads TGTGCCAGCACCTTAGGCTCGACGGACAATGAGCAGTTCTTC. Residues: CASTLGSTDNEQFF.

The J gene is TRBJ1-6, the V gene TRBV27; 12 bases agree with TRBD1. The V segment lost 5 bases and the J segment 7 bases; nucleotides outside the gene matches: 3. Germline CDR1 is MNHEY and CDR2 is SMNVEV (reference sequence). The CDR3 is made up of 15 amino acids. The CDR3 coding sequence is TGTGCCAGCAGTGGGGGGACAGGGGGCAATTCACCCCTCCACTTT. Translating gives CASSGGTGGNSPLHF.